The clone carrying this TCR beta chain was detected ten times or more. This entry belongs to a study of human T cells and chemical hapten exposure. Time point: pre-sensitization, week 0. The treatment here: therapeutic diphenylcyclopropenone sensitization with weekly scalp DPC. Blood draws preceded each patch test application. The CDR3 is made up of 16 amino acids. V gave up 10 bases and J gave up 0 bases, with 18 bases separating them. The V gene's germline CDR1 is ENHRY and CDR2 SYGVKD. TCRdb redid the calling of the RACE reads with MiXCR, one entry per CDR3 protein. The data contain about 380,000 distinct CDR3 sequences, 5.1% of them singletons.

The TCR was taken from a woman aged 45-65 years with alopecia areata. Some clones in this sample may be carry-over from other donors' samples. J is TRBJ2-2 and V is TRBV10-3, with a weak D call TRBD1 (6 bases). Sequenced material: whole blood, taken in connection with sensitization to the hapten diphenylcyclopropenone (DPC). The CDR3 DNA reads as TGTGCCACCGCGTACGACAGGAGTTCGAACACCGGGGAGCTGTTTTTT. Its translation is CATAYDRSSNTGELFF.